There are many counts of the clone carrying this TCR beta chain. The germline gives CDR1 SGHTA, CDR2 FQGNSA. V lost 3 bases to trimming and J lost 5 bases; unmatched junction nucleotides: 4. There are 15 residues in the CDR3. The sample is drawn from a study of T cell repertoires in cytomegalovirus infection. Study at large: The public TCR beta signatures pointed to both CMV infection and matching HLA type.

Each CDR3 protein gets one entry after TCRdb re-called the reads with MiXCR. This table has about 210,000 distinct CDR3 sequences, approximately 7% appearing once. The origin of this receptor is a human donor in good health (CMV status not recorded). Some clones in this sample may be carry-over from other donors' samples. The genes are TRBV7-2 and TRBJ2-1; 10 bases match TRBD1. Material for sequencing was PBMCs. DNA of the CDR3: TGTGCCAGCAGCTTGGGACAGGGGTCCGACAATGAGCAGTTCTTC. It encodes CASSLGQGSDNEQFF.